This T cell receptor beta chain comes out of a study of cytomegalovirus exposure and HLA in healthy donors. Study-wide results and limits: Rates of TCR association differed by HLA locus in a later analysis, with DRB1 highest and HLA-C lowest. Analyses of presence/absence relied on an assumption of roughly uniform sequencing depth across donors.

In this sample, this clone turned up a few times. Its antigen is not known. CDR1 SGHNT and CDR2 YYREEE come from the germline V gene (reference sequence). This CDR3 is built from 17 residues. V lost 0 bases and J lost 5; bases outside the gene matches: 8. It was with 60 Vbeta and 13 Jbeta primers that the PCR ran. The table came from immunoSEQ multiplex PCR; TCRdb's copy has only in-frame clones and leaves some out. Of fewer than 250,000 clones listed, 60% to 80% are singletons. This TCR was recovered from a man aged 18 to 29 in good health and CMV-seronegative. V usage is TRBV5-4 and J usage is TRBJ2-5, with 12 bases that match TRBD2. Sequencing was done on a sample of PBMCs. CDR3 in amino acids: CASSLARLAGGRETQYF. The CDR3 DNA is TGTGCCAGCAGCTTGGCCAGGCTAGCGGGAGGGAGGGAGACCCAGTACTTC.